This entry is about one T cell receptor (beta chain). The data are from a study of OX40 agonist ivuxolimab in advanced cancers. Study in general: Ivuxolimab, an agonist antibody against OX40 (CD134), was given to patients. Earlier anti-PD-1, anti-PD-L1 or anti-CTLA-4 therapy was permitted; under 50% had received some.

Germline V gene sequence: CDR1 SGHTA, CDR2 FQGTGA. V lost 1 base to trimming and J lost 0 bases, with 7 bases between them. The CDR3 contains 15 residues. Sequencing was performed with immunoSEQ multiplex PCR; in TCRdb, only in-frame clones are kept and a portion is missing. The data contain around 4,600 clones, roughly two thirds of them singletons. The rearrangement links TRBV7-3 to TRBJ2-1; D gene uncertain. The sequence derives from an adult with an advanced solid tumor such as melanoma, head and neck, liver or kidney cancer. This material consisted of CD4+ or CD8+ T cells sorted from blood, taken in a trial of the OX40 agonist ivuxolimab. The CDR3 coding sequence is TGTGCCAGCAGCTTAATACTTAGCTCCTACAATGAGCAGTTCTTC. Its protein product is CASSLILSSYNEQFF.